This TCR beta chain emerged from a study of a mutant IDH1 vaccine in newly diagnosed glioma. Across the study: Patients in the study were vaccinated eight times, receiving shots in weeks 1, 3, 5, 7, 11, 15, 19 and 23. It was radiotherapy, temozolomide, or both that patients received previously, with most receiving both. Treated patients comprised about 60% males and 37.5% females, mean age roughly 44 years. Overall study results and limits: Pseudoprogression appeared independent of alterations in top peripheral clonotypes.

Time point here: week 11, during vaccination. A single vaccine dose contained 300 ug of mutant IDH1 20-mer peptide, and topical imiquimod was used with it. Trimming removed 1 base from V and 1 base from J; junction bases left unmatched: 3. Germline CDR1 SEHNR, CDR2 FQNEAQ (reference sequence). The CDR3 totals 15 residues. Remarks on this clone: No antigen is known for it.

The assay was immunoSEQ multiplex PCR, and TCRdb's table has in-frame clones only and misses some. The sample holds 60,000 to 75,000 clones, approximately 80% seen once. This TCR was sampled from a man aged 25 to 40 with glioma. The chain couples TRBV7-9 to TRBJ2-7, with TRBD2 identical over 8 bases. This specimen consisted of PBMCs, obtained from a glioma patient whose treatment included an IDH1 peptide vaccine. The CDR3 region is CASSLERENSYEQYF. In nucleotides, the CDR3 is TGTGCCAGCAGCTTAGAGCGGGAGAATTCCTACGAGCAGTACTTC.